The T cell receptor (beta chain) under discussion was sequenced for a study of blood T cell repertoires in COVID-19. Across the whole study: COVID-19 samples collected from the United States, Italy and Spain covered acute and convalescent phases. PBMCs, B-cell-depleted T cells, or T cells were the source of the cDNA or gDNA that made up the material.

Original processing methods: Using reference gene primer amplification, nucleated cell counts were estimated. The protocol was immunoSEQ multiplex PCR, while the TCRdb copy is restricted to in-frame clones and leaves out a portion. The DNA gave D and trimming, while V, J and clone size come from that table. The table records approximately 380,000 clones, around 85% of them present only once. The J segment lost 2 bases and the V segment lost 0 bases, leaving 9 bases of the junction unmatched. The germline gives CDR1 SGHTA, CDR2 FQGNSA. This CDR3 region has 19 residues. The chain links TRBV7-2 to TRBJ2-1, with 11 bases aligning to TRBD2. This receptor was identified in a woman aged 18-29 years with acute or convalescent COVID-19. Sequenced sample: peripheral blood. This CDR3 reads CASSLAGTSGIGAYNEQFF. The DNA of the CDR3 is TGTGCCAGCAGCTTAGCCGGGACTAGCGGTATAGGGGCCTACAATGAGCAGTTCTTC.